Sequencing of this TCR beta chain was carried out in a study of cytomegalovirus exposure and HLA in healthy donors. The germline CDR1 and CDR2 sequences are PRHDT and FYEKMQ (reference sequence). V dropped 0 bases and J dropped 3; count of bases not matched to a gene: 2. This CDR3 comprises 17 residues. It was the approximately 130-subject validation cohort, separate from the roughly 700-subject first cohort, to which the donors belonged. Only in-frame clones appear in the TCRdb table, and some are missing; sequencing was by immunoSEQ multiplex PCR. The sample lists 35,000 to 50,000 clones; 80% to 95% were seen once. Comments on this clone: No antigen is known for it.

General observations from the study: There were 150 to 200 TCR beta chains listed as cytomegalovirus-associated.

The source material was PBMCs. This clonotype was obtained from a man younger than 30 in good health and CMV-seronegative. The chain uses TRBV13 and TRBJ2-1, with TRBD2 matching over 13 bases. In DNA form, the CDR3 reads TGTGCCAGCAGCTTAGGCCGACTAGCGGGGGGCTACAATGAGCAGTTCTTC. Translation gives CASSLGRLAGGYNEQFF.